This T cell receptor (beta chain) stems from a study of shared clonotypes between healthy human individuals. Study summary: The people who gave samples were a couple of women and a few men aged 18 to 49. General study points: In general, naive subsets displayed greater estimated richness than memory subsets did.

The authors' processing: ImmunoSEQ junction-only sequences lacked quality scores, so their filtering differed. Using immunoSEQ multiplex PCR, the repertoire was profiled, and TCRdb retains in-frame clones only, with some absent. The V and J calls and clone size come from that table; D and trimming were worked out from the DNA. This sample carries about 1,800,000 clones, about 94% of them seen once, and the ten largest clones take around 1.2%. This clone was seen once. What it binds is unknown. CD45RO-negative, CCR7-selected cells formed the naive CD8 fraction, which excluded terminally differentiated effector memory CD45RA+ cells. V was trimmed by 4 bases and J by 2 bases, leaving 12 bases between them. Germline V gives CDR1 LNHDA, CDR2 SQIVND (reference sequence). The CDR3 spans 14 residues.

The sequence came from a man younger than 30 in good health. Source material: naive CD8+ T cells sorted from blood. The J gene is TRBJ2-7, the V gene TRBV19; perhaps TRBD1 as D (5 bases). The CDR3 coding sequence is TGTGCCAGTAGTAAACCAGGGAAAACCTACGAGCAGTACTTC. Amino acid sequence: CASSKPGKTYEQYF.